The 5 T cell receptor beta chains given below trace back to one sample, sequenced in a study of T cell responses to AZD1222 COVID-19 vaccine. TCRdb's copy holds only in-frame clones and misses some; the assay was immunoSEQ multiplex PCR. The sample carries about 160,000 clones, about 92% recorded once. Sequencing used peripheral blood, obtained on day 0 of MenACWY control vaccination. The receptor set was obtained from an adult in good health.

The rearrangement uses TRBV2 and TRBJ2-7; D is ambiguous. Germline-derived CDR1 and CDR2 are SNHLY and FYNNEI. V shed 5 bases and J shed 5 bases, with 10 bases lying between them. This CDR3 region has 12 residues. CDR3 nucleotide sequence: TGTGCCAGCAGTCTGTCACGGAACGAGCAGTACTTC. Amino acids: CASSLSRNEQYF.

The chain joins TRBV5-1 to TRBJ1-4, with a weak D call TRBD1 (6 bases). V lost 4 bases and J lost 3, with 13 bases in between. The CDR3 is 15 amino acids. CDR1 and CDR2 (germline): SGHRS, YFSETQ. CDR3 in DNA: TGCGCCAGCAGCATCCTACAGGGACCTAATGAAAAACTGTTTTTT. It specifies CASSILQGPNEKLFF.

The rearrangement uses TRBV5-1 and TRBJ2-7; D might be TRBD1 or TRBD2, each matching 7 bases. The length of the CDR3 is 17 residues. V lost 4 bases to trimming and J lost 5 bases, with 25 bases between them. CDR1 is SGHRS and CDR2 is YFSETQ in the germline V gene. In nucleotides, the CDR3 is TGCGCCAGCAGCCCCTTCCTAAACAGGGGAGGGGGTCACGAGCAGTACTTC. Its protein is CASSPFLNRGGGHEQYF.

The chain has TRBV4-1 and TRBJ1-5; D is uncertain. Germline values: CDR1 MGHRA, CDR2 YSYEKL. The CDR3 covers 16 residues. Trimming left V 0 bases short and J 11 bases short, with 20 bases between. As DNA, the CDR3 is TGCGCCAGCAGCCAAGACCTCGCGGCGGCGGGGAGGACCCAGCATTTT. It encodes CASSQDLAAAGRTQHF.

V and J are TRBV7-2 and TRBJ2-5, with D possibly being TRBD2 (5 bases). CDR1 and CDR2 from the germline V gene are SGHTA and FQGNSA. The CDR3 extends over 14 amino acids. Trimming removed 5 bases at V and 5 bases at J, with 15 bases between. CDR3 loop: CASSAGGGVETQYF. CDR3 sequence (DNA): TGTGCCAGCAGCGCCGGTGGAGGAGTGGAGACCCAGTACTTC.